This record looks at one TCR beta chain sequence and its context. The data were taken from a study of blood T cell repertoires in COVID-19. Study-wide context: Acute and convalescent COVID-19 samples came from the United States, Italy and Spain. Sample material is recorded as cDNA or gDNA derived from T cells, B-cell-depleted T cells, or PBMCs.

In the study's own analysis: Nucleated cell number was recorded as an estimate derived from reference gene primer amplification. Method: immunoSEQ multiplex PCR; TCRdb's copy keeps in-frame clones and lacks some. From that table come the V and J calls and clone size; the DNA was used to work out D and trimming. The data show 150,000 or so clones, 80% seen once. V gave up 3 bases and J gave up 12 bases, with 14 bases separating them. Germline V gene sequence: CDR1 KGHDR, CDR2 SFDVKD. The CDR3 is 13 amino acids. Sequenced input: peripheral blood. This rearrangement joins TRBV24-1 to TRBJ2-1; D unresolved. This clonotype was sampled from a man aged 55 to 70 with active or convalescent COVID-19. CDR3 nucleotide sequence: TGTGCCACCAGTGATCCCTTTGTCCCCGGGCAGTTCTTC. Protein product: CATSDPFVPGQFF.